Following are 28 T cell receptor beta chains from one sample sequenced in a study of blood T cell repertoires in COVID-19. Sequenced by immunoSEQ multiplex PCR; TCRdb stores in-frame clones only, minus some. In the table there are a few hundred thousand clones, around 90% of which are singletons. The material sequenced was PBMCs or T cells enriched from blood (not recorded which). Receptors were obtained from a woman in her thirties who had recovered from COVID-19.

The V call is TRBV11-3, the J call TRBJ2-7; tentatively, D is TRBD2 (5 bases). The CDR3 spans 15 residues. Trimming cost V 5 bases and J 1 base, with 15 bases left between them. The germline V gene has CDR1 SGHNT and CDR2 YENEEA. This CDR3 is CASSPEAVKSYEQYF. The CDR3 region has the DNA TGTGCCAGCAGCCCGGAGGCAGTAAAATCCTACGAGCAGTACTTC. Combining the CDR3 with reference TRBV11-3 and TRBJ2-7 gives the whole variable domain EAGVVQSPRYKIIEKKQPVAFWCNPISGHNTLYWYLQNLGQGPELLIRYENEEAVDDSQLPKDRFSAERLKGVDSTLKIQPAELGDSAVYLCASSPEAVKSYEQYFGPGTRLTVT.

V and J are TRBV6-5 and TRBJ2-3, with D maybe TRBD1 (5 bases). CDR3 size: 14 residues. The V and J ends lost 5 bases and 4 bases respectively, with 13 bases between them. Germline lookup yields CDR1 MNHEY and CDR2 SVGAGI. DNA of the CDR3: TGTGCCAGCAGTCCAAAGACAGTCCCAGATACGCAGTATTTT. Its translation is CASSPKTVPDTQYF.

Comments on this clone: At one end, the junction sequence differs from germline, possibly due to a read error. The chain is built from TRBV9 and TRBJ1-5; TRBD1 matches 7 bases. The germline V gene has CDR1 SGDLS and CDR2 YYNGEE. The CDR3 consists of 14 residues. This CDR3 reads CASSSQGGKQPQHF. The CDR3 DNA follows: TGTGCCAGCAGCTCCCAGGGGGGCAAACAGCCCCAGCATTTT.

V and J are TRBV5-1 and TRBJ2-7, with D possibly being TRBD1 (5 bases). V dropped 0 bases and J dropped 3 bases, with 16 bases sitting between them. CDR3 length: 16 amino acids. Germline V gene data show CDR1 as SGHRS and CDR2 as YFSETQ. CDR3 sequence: CASSLARTIQHYEQYF. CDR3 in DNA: TGCGCCAGCAGCTTGGCCCGGACAATTCAGCACTACGAGCAGTACTTC.

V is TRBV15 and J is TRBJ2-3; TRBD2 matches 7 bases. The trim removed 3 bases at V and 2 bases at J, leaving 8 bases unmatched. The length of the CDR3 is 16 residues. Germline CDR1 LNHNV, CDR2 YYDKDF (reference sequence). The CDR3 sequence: CATSRGRGTVTDTQYF. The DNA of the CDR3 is TGTGCCACCAGCAGGGGGCGGGGGACGGTCACAGATACGCAGTATTTT.

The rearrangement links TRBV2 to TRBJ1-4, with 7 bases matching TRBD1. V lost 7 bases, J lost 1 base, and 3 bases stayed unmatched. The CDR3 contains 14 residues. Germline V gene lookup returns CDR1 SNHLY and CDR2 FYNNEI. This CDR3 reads CASIRQGTNEKLFF. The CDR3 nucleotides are TGTGCCAGCATTCGACAGGGAACTAATGAAAAACTGTTTTTT.

The CDR3 loop is CASHGRSGEKLFF. The DNA of the CDR3 is TGTGCCAGCCATGGGAGGTCTGGTGAAAAACTGTTTTTT. This chain connects TRBV25-1 to TRBJ1-4; D gene unclear. Germline lookup yields CDR1 MGHDK and CDR2 SYGVNS. The CDR3 is 13 amino acids. V lost 8 bases to trimming and J lost 7 bases, with 14 bases between them.

The CDR3 nucleotides read TGCGCCAGCAGCCAAGTTCACAGGGGGTCCTACGAGCAGTACTTC. Encoded protein: CASSQVHRGSYEQYF. The chain employs TRBV4-3 and TRBJ2-7, with 8 nucleotides matching TRBD1. V shed 1 base, J shed 1 base, and the junction held 3 bases outside the gene matches. The length of the CDR3 is 15 residues. CDR1 and CDR2 from the germline V gene are LGHNA and YSLEER.

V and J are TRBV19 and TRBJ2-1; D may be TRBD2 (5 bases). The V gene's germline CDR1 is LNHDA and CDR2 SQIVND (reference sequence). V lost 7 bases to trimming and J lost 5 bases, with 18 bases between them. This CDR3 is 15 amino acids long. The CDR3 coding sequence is TGTGCCAGTAATTCCCAAGCGGCAGGCCACAATGAGCAGTTCTTC. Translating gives CASNSQAAGHNEQFF.

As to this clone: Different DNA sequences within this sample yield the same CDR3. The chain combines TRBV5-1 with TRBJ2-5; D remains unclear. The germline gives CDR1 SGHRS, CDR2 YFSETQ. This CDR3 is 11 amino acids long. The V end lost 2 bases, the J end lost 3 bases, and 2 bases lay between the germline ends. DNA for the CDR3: TGCGCCAGCAGCTTTAAAGAGACCCAGTACTTC. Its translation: CASSFKETQYF.

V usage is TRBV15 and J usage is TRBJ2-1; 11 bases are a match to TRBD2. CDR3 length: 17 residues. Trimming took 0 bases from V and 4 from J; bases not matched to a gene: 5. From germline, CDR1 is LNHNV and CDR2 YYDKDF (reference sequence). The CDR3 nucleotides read TGTGCCACCAGCAGAGACATTCTAGCGGGGGGTTACAATGAGCAGTTCTTC. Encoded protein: CATSRDILAGGYNEQFF.

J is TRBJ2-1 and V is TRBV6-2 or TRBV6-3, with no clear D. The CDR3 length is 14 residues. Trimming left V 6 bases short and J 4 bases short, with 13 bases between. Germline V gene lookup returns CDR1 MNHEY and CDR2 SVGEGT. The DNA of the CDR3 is TGTGCCAGCAGCCCGAGTAGGAGTTACAATGAGCAGTTCTTC. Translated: CASSPSRSYNEQFF.

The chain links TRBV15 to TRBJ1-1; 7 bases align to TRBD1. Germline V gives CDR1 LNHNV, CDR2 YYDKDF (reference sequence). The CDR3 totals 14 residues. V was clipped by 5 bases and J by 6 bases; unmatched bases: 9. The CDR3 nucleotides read TGTGCCACCAGCCCCCTCGACAGGGAGGCTGAAGCTTTCTTT. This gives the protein CATSPLDREAEAFF.

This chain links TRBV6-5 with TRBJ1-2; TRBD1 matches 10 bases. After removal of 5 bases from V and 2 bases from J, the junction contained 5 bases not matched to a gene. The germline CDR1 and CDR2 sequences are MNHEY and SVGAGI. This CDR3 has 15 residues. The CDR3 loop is CASSPRQGANYGYTF. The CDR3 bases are TGTGCCAGCAGTCCTCGACAGGGGGCGAACTATGGCTACACCTTC.

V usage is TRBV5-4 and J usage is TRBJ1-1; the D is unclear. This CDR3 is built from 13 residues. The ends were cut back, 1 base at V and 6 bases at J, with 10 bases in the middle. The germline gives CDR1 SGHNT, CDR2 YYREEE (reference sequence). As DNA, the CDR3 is TGTGCCAGCAGCTTGACGGGTTTTGCTGAAGCTTTCTTT. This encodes CASSLTGFAEAFF.

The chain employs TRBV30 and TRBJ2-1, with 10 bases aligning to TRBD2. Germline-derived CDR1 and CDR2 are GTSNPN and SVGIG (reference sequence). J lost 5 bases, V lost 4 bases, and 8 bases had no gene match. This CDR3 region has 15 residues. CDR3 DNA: TGTGCCTGGAAAGTACTAGCGGGGACAAACAATGAGCAGTTCTTC. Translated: CAWKVLAGTNNEQFF.

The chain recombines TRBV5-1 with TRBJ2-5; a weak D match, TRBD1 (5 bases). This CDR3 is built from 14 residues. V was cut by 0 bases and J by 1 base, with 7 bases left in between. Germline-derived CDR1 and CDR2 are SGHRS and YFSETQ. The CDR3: CASSLGQSQETQYF. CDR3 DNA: TGCGCCAGCAGCTTGGGACAGTCCCAAGAGACCCAGTACTTC.

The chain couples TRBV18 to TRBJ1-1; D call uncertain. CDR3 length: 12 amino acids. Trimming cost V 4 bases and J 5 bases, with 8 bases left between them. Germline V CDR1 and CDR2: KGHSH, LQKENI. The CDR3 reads CASSQGGTEAFF. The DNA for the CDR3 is TGTGCCAGCTCACAGGGAGGGACTGAAGCTTTCTTT. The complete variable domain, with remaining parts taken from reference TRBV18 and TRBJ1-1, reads NAGVMQNPRHLVRRRGQEARLRCSPMKGHSHVYWYRQLPEEGLKFMVYLQKENIIDESGMPKERFSAEFPKEGPSILRIQQVVRGDSAAYFCASSQGGTEAFFGQGTRLTVV.

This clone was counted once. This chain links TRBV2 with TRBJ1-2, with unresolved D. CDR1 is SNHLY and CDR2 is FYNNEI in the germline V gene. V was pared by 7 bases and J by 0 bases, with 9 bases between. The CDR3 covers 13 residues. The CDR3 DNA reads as TGTGCCAGCAACGCGATAGCTAACTATGGCTACACCTTC. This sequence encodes CASNAIANYGYTF.

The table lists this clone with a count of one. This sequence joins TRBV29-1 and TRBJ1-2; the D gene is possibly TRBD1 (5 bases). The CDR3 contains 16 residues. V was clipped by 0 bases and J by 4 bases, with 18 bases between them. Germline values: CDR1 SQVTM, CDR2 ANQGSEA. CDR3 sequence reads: CSVEDHGHQAGYGYTF. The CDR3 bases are TGCAGCGTTGAAGATCACGGACATCAGGCAGGCTATGGCTACACCTTC.

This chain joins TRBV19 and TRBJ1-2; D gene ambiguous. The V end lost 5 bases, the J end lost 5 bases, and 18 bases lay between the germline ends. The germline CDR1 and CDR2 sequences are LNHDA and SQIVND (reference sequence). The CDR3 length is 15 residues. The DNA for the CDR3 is TGTGCCAGTAGTGGCGAGGAGAATACTCAATATGGCTACACCTTC. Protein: CASSGEENTQYGYTF.

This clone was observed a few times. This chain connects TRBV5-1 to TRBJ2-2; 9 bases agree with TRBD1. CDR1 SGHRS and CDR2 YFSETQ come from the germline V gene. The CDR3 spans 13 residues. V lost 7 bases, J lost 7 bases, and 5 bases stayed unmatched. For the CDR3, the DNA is TGCGCCAGCGGTGGACAGGGGATCGGGGAGCTGTTTTTT. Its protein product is CASGGQGIGELFF. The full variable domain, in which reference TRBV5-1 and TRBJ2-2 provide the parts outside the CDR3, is KAGVTQTPRYLIKTRGQQVTLSCSPISGHRSVSWYQQTPGQGLQFLFEYFSETQRNKGNFPGRFSGRQFSNSRSEMNVSTLELGDSALYLCASGGQGIGELFFGEGSRLTVL.

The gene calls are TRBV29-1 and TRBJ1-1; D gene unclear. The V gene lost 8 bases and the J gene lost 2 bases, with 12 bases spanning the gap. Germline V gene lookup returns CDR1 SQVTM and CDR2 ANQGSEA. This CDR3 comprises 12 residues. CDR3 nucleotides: TGCAGCTTGACACAGTCTAACACTGAAGCTTTCTTT. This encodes CSLTQSNTEAFF.

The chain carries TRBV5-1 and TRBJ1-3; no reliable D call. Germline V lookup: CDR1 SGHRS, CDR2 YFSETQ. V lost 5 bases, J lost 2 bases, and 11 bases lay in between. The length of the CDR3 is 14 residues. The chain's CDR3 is CASSLHSTGNTIYF. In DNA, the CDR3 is TGCGCCAGCAGTCTTCACAGCACTGGAAACACCATATATTTT.

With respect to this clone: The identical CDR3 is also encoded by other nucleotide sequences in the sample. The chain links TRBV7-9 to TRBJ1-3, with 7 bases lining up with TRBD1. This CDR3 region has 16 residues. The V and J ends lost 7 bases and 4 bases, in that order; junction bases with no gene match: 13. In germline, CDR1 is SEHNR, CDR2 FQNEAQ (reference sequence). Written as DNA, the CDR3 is TGTGCCAGCATAATGCAACAGGGGCAGAGAGGAAACACCATATATTTT. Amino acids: CASIMQQGQRGNTIYF.

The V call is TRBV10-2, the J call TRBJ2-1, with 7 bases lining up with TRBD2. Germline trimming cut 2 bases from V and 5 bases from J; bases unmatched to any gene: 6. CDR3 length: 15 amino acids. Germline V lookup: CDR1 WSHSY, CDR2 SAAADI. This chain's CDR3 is CASSEPKRDHNEQFF. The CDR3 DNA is TGCGCCAGCAGTGAGCCAAAGCGGGATCACAATGAGCAGTTCTTC.

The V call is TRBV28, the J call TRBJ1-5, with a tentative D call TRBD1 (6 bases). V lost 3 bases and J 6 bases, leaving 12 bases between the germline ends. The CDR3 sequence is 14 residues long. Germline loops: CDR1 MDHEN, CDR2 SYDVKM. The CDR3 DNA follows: TGTGCCAGCAGTTTCCCGGAAGGGGGTCAGCCCCAGCATTTT. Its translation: CASSFPEGGQPQHF.

The CDR3 is CASSALPTDTQYF. In DNA form, the CDR3 reads TGCGCCAGCAGCGCCCTACCCACAGATACGCAGTATTTT. The rearrangement uses TRBV5-1 and TRBJ2-3; D remains ambiguous. Germline V CDR1 and CDR2: SGHRS, YFSETQ. The CDR3 totals 13 residues. V lost 4 bases and J lost 2, with 8 bases in between.